Below, 7 T cell receptor beta chains from the same sample are listed, as sequenced in a study of CD8 T cells in ankylosing spondylitis. Points from the study as a whole: In ankylosing spondylitis blood, a motif of roughly eight highly homologous TCR beta variants appeared characteristic.

Their target antigens are unknown. Each CDR3 protein is one row after TCRdb ran MiXCR on the 5' RACE reads. The data show some 840,000 distinct CDR3 sequences, with about an eighth seen just once and approximately 0.46% held by the top ten. What was sequenced was blood, either unsorted or a sorted T cell fraction (not recorded which). These receptors were obtained from a male donor with ankylosing spondylitis.

This clonotype has more than one count but fewer than ten. CDR3 bases: TGTGCCATCAGTGAACCAGGGGGACGGTACAATGAGCAGTTCTTC. It specifies CAISEPGGRYNEQFF. The chain combines TRBV10-3 with TRBJ2-1; TRBD1 agrees at 7 bases. Germline trimming cut 3 bases from V and 4 bases from J; bases unmatched to any gene: 6. Germline V gene data show CDR1 as ENHRY and CDR2 as SYGVKD. CDR3 length: 15 residues.

This clonotype was observed at least ten times. The V and J genes are TRBV7-2 and TRBJ1-2; tentatively, D is TRBD1 (6 bases). The CDR3 contains 15 residues. Germline-derived CDR1 and CDR2 are SGHTA and FQGNSA. Trimming left V 2 bases short and J 6 bases short, with 16 bases between. DNA for the CDR3: TGTGCCAGCAGCTTAAATAGGCCCACAGGGCATGGCTACACCTTC. Its protein product is CASSLNRPTGHGYTF.

On this clonotype itself: This clone may be a read error of a much larger clone one base away. The missing conserved phenylalanine or tryptophan at the end of this CDR3 makes a read error likely. The J gene is TRBJ1-1, the V gene TRBV20-1; D not certain. This CDR3 spans 13 amino acids. CDR1 DFQATT and CDR2 SNEGSKA come from the germline V gene (reference sequence). V lost 2 bases and J lost 7, with 14 bases in between. The CDR3 reads CSARYTKEDEAFY. The CDR3 DNA reads TGCAGTGCTAGATATACGAAGGAGGATGAAGCTTTCTAT.

This clonotype was detected a few times. The rearrangement joins TRBV12-3 or TRBV12-4 to TRBJ1-4, with 7 bases matching TRBD1. V shed 7 bases and J 8 bases; nucleotides not matched to a gene: 7. The CDR3 length is 13 residues. The CDR3 sequence is CASNNRGGEKLFF. For the CDR3, the DNA is TGTGCCAGCAATAACAGGGGAGGGGAAAAACTGTTTTTT.

This clonotype was detected many times. This rearrangement joins TRBV5-6 to TRBJ2-7; D gene ambiguous. There are 12 residues in the CDR3. The germline V and J ends were trimmed by 3 bases and 0 bases, with 4 bases remaining between them. Germline-derived CDR1 and CDR2 are SGHDT and YYEEEE. This CDR3 reads CASSSFSYEQYF. DNA of the CDR3: TGTGCCAGCAGCTCATTCTCCTACGAGCAGTACTTC.

This clonotype came up many times. V and J are TRBV5-1 and TRBJ1-1; D perhaps matches TRBD1 (6 bases). The CDR3 is made up of 15 amino acids. CDR1 and CDR2 (germline): SGHRS, YFSETQ. V was cut by 2 bases and J by 1 base, with 12 bases left in between. The CDR3 spells CASSLRQDENTEAFF. The CDR3 DNA sequence: TGCGCCAGCAGCTTAAGACAGGACGAGAACACTGAAGCTTTCTTT.

The V call is TRBV12-3 or TRBV12-4, the J call TRBJ2-7; possible D gene TRBD2, 6 bases. The CDR3 has 16 amino acids. V lost 6 bases and J 2 bases, leaving 20 bases between the germline ends. Here the CDR3 reads CASSPTGGPDAYEQYF. The CDR3 bases are TGTGCCAGCAGCCCCACCGGGGGACCTGACGCCTACGAGCAGTACTTC.